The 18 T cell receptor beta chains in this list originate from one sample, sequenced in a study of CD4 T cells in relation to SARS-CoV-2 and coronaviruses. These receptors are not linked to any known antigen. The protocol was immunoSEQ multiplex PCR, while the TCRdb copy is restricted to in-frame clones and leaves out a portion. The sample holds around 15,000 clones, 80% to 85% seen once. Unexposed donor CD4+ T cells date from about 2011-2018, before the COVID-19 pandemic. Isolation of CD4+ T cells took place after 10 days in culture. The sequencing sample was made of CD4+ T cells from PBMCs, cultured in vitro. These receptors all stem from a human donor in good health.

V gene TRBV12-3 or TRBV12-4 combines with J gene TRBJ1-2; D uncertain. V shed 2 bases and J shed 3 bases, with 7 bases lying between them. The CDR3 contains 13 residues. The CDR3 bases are TGTGCCAGCAGTTTAAATTGGGACTATGGCTACACCTTC. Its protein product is CASSLNWDYGYTF.

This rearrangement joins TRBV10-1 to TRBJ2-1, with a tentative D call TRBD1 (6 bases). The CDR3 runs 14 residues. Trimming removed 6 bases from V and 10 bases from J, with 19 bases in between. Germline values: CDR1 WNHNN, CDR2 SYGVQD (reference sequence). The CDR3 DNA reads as TGCGCCAGCAGCCCACAGGGTTCCGACATCGAGCAGTTCTTC. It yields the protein CASSPQGSDIEQFF.

This chain's CDR3 is CASSESNRGTYEQYF. CDR3 DNA: TGCGCCAGCAGTGAGTCAAACAGGGGGACCTACGAGCAGTACTTC. The genes are TRBV10-2 and TRBJ2-7; 8 bases are shared with TRBD1. The V and J ends lost 0 bases and 2 bases, in that order; junction bases with no gene match: 3. Germline loops: CDR1 WSHSY, CDR2 SAAADI. The CDR3 extends over 15 amino acids.

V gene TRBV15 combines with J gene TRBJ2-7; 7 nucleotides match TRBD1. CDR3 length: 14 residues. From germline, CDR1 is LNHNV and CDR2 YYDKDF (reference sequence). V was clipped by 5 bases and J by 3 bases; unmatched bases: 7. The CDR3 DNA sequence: TGTGCCACCAGCCTTGACAGGGCAGACTACGAGCAGTACTTC. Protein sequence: CATSLDRADYEQYF.

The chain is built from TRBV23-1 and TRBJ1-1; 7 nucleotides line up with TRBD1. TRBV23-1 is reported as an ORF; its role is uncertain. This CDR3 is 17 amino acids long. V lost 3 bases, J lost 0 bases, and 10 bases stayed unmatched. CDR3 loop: CASSHSGTASMNTEAFF. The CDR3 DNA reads TGCGCCAGCAGTCATTCCGGGACAGCAAGTATGAACACTGAAGCTTTCTTT.

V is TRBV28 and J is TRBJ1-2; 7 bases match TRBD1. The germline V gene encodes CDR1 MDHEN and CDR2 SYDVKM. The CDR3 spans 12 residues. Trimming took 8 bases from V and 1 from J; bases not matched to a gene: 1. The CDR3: CASGDSNYGYTF. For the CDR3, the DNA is TGTGCCAGCGGGGACAGTAACTATGGCTACACCTTC.

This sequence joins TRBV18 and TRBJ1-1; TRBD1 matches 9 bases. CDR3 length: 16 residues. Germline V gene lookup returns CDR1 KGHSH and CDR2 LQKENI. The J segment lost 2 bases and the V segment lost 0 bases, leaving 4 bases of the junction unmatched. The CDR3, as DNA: TGTGCCAGCTCACCACCGGGACAGGGAACTAACACTGAAGCTTTCTTT. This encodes CASSPPGQGTNTEAFF.

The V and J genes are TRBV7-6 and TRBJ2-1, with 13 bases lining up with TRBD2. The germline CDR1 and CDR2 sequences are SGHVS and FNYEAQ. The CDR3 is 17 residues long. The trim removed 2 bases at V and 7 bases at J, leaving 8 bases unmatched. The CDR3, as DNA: TGTGCCAGCAGCTTACCCTCAGGACTAGCGGGAGCAAATGAGCAGTTCTTC. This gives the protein CASSLPSGLAGANEQFF.

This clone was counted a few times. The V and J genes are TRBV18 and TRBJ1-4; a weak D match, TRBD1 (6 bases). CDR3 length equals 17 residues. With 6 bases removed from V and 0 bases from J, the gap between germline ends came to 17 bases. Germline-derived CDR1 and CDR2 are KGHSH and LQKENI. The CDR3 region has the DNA TGTGCCAGCTCCAAGGGACACGGATTAGCAACTAATGAAAAACTGTTTTTT. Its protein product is CASSKGHGLATNEKLFF.

The CDR3: CASSDTVYEQYF. In DNA, the CDR3 is TGTGCCAGCAGTGATACAGTCTACGAGCAGTACTTC. J is TRBJ2-7 and V is TRBV6-6; D unclear. The length of the CDR3 is 12 residues. V dropped 5 bases and J dropped 3 bases, with 8 bases sitting between them. Germline V gene data show CDR1 as MNHNY and CDR2 as SVGAGI (reference sequence).

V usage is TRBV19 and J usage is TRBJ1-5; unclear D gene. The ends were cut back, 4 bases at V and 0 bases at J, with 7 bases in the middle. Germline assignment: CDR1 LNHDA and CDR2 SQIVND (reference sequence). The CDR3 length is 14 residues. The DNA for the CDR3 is TGTGCCAGTAGTACATTTTATAGCAATCAGCCCCAGCATTTT. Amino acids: CASSTFYSNQPQHF.

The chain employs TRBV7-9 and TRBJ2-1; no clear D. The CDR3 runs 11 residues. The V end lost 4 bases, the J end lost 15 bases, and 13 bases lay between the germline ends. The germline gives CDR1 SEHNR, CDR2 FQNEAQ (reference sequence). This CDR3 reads CASSSRSGGFF. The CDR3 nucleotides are TGTGCCAGCAGCTCACGGTCGGGTGGGTTCTTC. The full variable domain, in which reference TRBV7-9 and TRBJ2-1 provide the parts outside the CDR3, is DTGVSQNPRHKITKRGQNVTFRCDPISEHNRLYWYRQTLGQGPEFLTYFQNEAQLEKSRLLSDRFSAERPKGSFSTLEIQRTEQGDSAMYLCASSSRSGGFFGPGTRLTVL.

For the CDR3, the DNA is TGTGCCAGCAGTTTCCCAGGTTACCAAGAGACCCAGTACTTC. Translating gives CASSFPGYQETQYF. V is TRBV6-6 and J is TRBJ2-5; D is undetermined. Trimming stripped 4 bases from V and 0 bases from J, with 9 bases between. The CDR3 covers 14 residues. Germline values: CDR1 MNHNY, CDR2 SVGAGI (reference sequence).

The CDR3 DNA follows: TGTGCCAGCTCACATAGGGTGGGCAGCGACACTGGAAACACCATATATTTT. This gives the protein CASSHRVGSDTGNTIYF. This sequence joins TRBV18 and TRBJ1-3; D is unclear. Trimming took off 4 bases at V and 2 bases at J, with 18 bases between the two ends. Germline V lookup: CDR1 KGHSH, CDR2 LQKENI. The CDR3 is 17 amino acids.

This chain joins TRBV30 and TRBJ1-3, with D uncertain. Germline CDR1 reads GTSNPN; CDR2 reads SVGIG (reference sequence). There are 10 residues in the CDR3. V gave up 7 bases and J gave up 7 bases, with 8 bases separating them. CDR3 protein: CASGRNTIYF. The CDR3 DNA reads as TGTGCCTCGGGCCGGAACACCATATATTTT.

Here the CDR3 DNA reads TGTGCCACCAGCAGAGGTCCGGAAACAGGGACTTATTCACCCCTCCACTTT. This gives the protein CATSRGPETGTYSPLHF. The genes are TRBV15 and TRBJ1-6, with TRBD1 as a possible D gene (6 bases). Looked up from germline, CDR1 is LNHNV and CDR2 is YYDKDF (reference sequence). Trimming took 1 base from V and 8 from J, leaving 18 bases between them. This CDR3 region has 17 residues. Complete variable domain (other parts from reference TRBV15 and TRBJ1-6): DAMVIQNPRYQVTQFGKPVTLSCSQTLNHNVMYWYQQKSSQAPKLLFHYYDKDFNNEADTPDNFQSRRPNTSFCFLDIRSPGLGDTAMYLCATSRGPETGTYSPLHFGNGTRLTVT.

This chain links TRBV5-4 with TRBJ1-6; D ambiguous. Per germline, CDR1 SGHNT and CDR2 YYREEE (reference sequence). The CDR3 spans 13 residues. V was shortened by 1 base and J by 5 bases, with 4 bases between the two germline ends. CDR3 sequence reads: CASSLMDNSPLHF. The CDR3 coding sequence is TGTGCCAGCAGCTTGATGGATAATTCACCCCTCCACTTT.

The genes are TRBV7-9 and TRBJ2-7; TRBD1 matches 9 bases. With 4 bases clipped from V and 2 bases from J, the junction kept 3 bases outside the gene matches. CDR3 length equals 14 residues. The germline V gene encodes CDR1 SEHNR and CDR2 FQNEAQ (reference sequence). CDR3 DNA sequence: TGTGCCAGCAGCTCGACAGGGGGGGCCTACGAGCAGTACTTC. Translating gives CASSSTGGAYEQYF.